This note documents a single T cell receptor (beta chain) sequence. Trimming shortened V by 4 bases and J by 5 bases, and 17 bases separated the two germline ends. The CDR3 consists of 16 residues. The germline CDR1 and CDR2 sequences are LNHDA and SQIVND (reference sequence). These data belong to a study of blood T cell repertoires in COVID-19. Turning to the study itself: Specimens from acute and convalescent COVID-19 originated in the United States, Italy and Spain. In each case, the material was cDNA or gDNA derived from T cells, B-cell-depleted T cells, or PBMCs.

Under the authors' procedure: Nucleated cell counts were estimated from reference gene primer amplification. Data came from immunoSEQ multiplex PCR; TCRdb stores just in-frame clones and leaves some out. V and J calls and clone size come straight from that table; D and trimming were deduced from the DNA. The data hold approximately 380,000 clones, with around 85% observed a single time. Sequenced: peripheral blood. The chain links TRBV19 to TRBJ1-4; a weak D match, TRBD1 (6 bases). This clonotype originated in a woman aged 18-29 years with acute or convalescent COVID-19. DNA for the CDR3: TGTGCCAGTAGTAAGGGAACCGGGACAAGAAATGAAAAACTGTTTTTT. This encodes CASSKGTGTRNEKLFF.